This T cell receptor beta chain comes out of a study of cytomegalovirus exposure and HLA in healthy donors. The study, taken as a whole, reports: A later analysis found that most CMV-associated TCR beta chains appeared HLA-restricted. Later findings reportedly placed an Asian-associated ancestry cluster below the roughly 730-donor mean for N-insertions.

Both 60 Vbeta primers and 13 Jbeta primers went into the PCR. Here immunoSEQ multiplex PCR was the method, and the copy in TCRdb shows in-frame clones only, minus some. The sample yields 100,000 to 150,000 clones, around four fifths seen once. Trimming shortened V by 8 bases and J by 9 bases, and 7 bases separated the two germline ends. The CDR3 sequence is 10 residues long. Germline loops: CDR1 MNHEY, CDR2 SVGAGI. In regard to this clone: Antigen specificity is unknown.

In nominal health when sampled, donors likely had unrecorded immune exposures nonetheless. What was sequenced was PBMCs. This chain joins TRBV6-5 and TRBJ2-2; D unresolved. The sequence derives from a woman in her forties or fifties in good health and CMV-seropositive. The CDR3 is CASAEWELFF. CDR3 DNA: TGTGCCAGCGCGGAGTGGGAGCTGTTTTTT.